These T cell receptor beta chains were read from a single sample in a study of shared clonotypes between healthy human individuals. Libraries were prepared by immunoSEQ multiplex PCR; TCRdb keeps only in-frame clonotypes and omits some of them. In the table there are hundreds of thousands of clones, roughly 95% of which are singletons. The material sequenced was naive CD8+ T cells sorted from blood. All receptors come from a woman in her 30s in good health. The CDR3 runs from the conserved cysteine through the conserved F or W. The order of the fields is CDR3 protein, J gene, V gene.

CDR3aa: CASSITGTVNTEAFF
j_gene: TRBJ1-1
v_gene: TRBV19

CDR3aa: CSASRLEQYF
j_gene: TRBJ2-7
v_gene: TRBV20-1

CDR3aa: CASSDGLASAGQYF
j_gene: TRBJ2-7
v_gene: TRBV9

CDR3aa: CASSERPSGNNEQFF
j_gene: TRBJ2-1
v_gene: TRBV2

CDR3aa: CASSDLRGALTGELFF
j_gene: TRBJ2-2
v_gene: TRBV6-1

CDR3aa: CASSVGGGSLPGELFF
j_gene: TRBJ2-2
v_gene: TRBV9

CDR3aa: CASGFYEQYF
j_gene: TRBJ2-7
v_gene: TRBV6-5

CDR3aa: CASSPAPRGQGVEQYF
j_gene: TRBJ2-7
v_gene: TRBV18

CDR3aa: CASRPTGGFYNEQFF
j_gene: TRBJ2-1
v_gene: TRBV6-5

CDR3aa: CASSPYPPFYEQYF
j_gene: TRBJ2-7
v_gene: TRBV23-1

CDR3aa: CASSQGGATDTQYF
j_gene: TRBJ2-3
v_gene: TRBV4-1

CDR3aa: CASSRDRGHEQYF
j_gene: TRBJ2-7
v_gene: TRBV27

CDR3aa: CSVQQTDTQYF
j_gene: TRBJ2-3
v_gene: TRBV20-1

CDR3aa: CASRTGTGLTDTQYF
j_gene: TRBJ2-3
v_gene: TRBV28

CDR3aa: CSAEPGSSQYF
j_gene: TRBJ2-7
v_gene: TRBV20-1

CDR3aa: CASSQDAGRGMEKLFF
j_gene: TRBJ1-4
v_gene: TRBV4-1

CDR3aa: CAISVGTVIADLSSYEQYF
j_gene: TRBJ2-7
v_gene: TRBV10-3

CDR3aa: CASSYRGRAWDEQYF
j_gene: TRBJ2-7
v_gene: TRBV28

CDR3aa: CASSLGGQSYGYTF
j_gene: TRBJ1-2
v_gene: TRBV5-6

CDR3aa: CASSVMGQELRRDYGYTF
j_gene: TRBJ1-2
v_gene: TRBV6-1

CDR3aa: CASSRRDRGRSWRDEKLFF
j_gene: TRBJ1-4
v_gene: TRBV28

CDR3aa: CASRGQETQYF
j_gene: TRBJ2-5
v_gene: TRBV7-9

CDR3aa: CASSETGYGEQFF
j_gene: TRBJ2-1
v_gene: TRBV25-1

CDR3aa: CASSLSPGTGITEAFF
j_gene: TRBJ1-1
v_gene: TRBV27

CDR3aa: CASSFGGGTTDTQYF
j_gene: TRBJ2-3
v_gene: TRBV7-7

CDR3aa: CASRKTGGWGEKLFF
j_gene: TRBJ1-4
v_gene: TRBV27

CDR3aa: CASSLGREREQYF
j_gene: TRBJ2-7
v_gene: TRBV7-9

CDR3aa: CASSQETDSSYNEQFF
j_gene: TRBJ2-1
v_gene: TRBV4-1

CDR3aa: CASSESGGSYEQYF
j_gene: TRBJ2-7
v_gene: TRBV10-2

CDR3aa: CASSSNDGTGIQPQHF
j_gene: TRBJ1-5
v_gene: TRBV7-9

CDR3aa: CASSLGASGYTGELFF
j_gene: TRBJ2-2
v_gene: TRBV13

CDR3aa: CASRSRGFSGANVLTF
j_gene: TRBJ2-6
v_gene: TRBV14

CDR3aa: CASGPTAPSTDTQYF
j_gene: TRBJ2-3
v_gene: TRBV13

CDR3aa: CASSGTQELLAKNIQYF
j_gene: TRBJ2-4
v_gene: TRBV6-1

CDR3aa: CASSPRGTSDYNEQFF
j_gene: TRBJ2-1
v_gene: TRBV4-1

CDR3aa: CASSPKWERDTYEQYF
j_gene: TRBJ2-7
v_gene: TRBV27

CDR3aa: CASSRGFGGSGNTIYF
j_gene: TRBJ1-3
v_gene: TRBV5-6

CDR3aa: CASSLTPGPYEQYF
j_gene: TRBJ2-7
v_gene: TRBV7-2

CDR3aa: CASSLEPDLDTDTQYF
j_gene: TRBJ2-3
v_gene: TRBV11-2

CDR3aa: CASSADRGWGGSPLHF
j_gene: TRBJ1-6
v_gene: TRBV5-6